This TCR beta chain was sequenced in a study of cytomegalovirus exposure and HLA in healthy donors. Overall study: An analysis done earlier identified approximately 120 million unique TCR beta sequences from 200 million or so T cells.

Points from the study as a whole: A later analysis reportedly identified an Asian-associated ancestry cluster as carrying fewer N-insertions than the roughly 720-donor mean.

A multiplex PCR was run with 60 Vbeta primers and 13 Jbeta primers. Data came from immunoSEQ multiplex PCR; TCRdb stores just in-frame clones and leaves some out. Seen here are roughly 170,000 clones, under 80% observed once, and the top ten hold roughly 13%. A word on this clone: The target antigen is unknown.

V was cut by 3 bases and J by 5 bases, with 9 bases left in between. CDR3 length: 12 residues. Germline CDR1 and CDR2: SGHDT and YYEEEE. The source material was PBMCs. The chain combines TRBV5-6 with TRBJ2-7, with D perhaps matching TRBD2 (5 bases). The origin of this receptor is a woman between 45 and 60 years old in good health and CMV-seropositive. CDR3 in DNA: TGTGCCAGCAGCTCTACTAGAAACGAGCAGTACTTC. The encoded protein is CASSSTRNEQYF. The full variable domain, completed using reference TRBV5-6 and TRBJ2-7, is DAGVTQSPTHLIKTRGQQVTLRCSPKSGHDTVSWYQQALGQGPQFIFQYYEEEERQRGNFPDRFSGHQFPNYSSELNVNALLLGDSALYLCASSSTRNEQYFGPGTRLTVT.